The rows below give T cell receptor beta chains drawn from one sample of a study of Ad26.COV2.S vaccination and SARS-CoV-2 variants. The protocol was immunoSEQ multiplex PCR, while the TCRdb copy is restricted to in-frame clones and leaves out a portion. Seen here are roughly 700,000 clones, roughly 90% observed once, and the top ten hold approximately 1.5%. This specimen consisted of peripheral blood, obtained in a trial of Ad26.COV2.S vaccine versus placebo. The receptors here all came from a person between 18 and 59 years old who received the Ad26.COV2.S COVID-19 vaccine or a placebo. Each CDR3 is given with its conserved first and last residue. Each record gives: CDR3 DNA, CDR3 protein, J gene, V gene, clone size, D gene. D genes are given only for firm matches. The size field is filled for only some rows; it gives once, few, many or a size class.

DNA: TGTGCCAGCAGTTACGGTGGACAGGGCTACACCATATATTTT
CDR3: CASSYGGQGYTIYF
J: TRBJ1-3
V: TRBV6-6
size: .
D: TRBD1

DNA: TGTGCCAGCAGTGAAGAGGGACCTAGGACCCAGCATTTT
CDR3: CASSEEGPRTQHF
J: TRBJ1-5
V: TRBV6-1
size: once
D: .

DNA: TGTGCCAGCATGGACAGGGCGTCCTACAATGAGCAGTTCTTC
CDR3: CASMDRASYNEQFF
J: TRBJ2-1
V: TRBV2
size: .
D: TRBD1

DNA: TGTGCCAGCGGGACCTCCTATAATTCACCCCTCCACTTT
CDR3: CASGTSYNSPLHF
J: TRBJ1-6
V: TRBV7-3
size: .
D: .

DNA: TGTGCGACCAGCAGGGAGGGTGGCTACACCTTC
CDR3: CATSREGGYTF
J: TRBJ1-2
V: TRBV15
size: .
D: .

DNA: TGTGCCAGTACTCCGGACAGGGTTTTGTCACCCCTCCACTTT
CDR3: CASTPDRVLSPLHF
J: TRBJ1-6
V: TRBV19
size: .
D: TRBD1

DNA: TGTGCCAGCAGTTACCACCCGGGACAGGGGATACTCACAGATACGCAGTATTTT
CDR3: CASSYHPGQGILTDTQYF
J: TRBJ2-3
V: TRBV6-2/TRBV6-3
size: .
D: TRBD1

DNA: TGCGCCAGCAGCTTGACGGACGGAAACATTCAGTACTTC
CDR3: CASSLTDGNIQYF
J: TRBJ2-4
V: TRBV5-1
size: .
D: .

DNA: TGTGCCACTCGGGACAGGGGCTTGGCCGGGGAGCTGTTTTTT
CDR3: CATRDRGLAGELFF
J: TRBJ2-2
V: TRBV19
size: .
D: TRBD1

DNA: TGTGCCAGTACTCAAACAGGGAACCAAGAGACCCAGTACTTC
CDR3: CASTQTGNQETQYF
J: TRBJ2-5
V: TRBV19
size: once
D: .

DNA: TGTGCCAGCAGTCCTCGGACAGGGGTGACCTACGAGCAGTACTTC
CDR3: CASSPRTGVTYEQYF
J: TRBJ2-7
V: TRBV2
size: few
D: TRBD1

DNA: TGCGCCAGCAGTGGAGCGGGAGGACCGTACAATGAGCAGTTCTTC
CDR3: CASSGAGGPYNEQFF
J: TRBJ2-1
V: TRBV10-1
size: .
D: TRBD2

DNA: TGCGCCAGCAGCCCAGGACAGGGAGTCTCCTACGAGCAGTACTTC
CDR3: CASSPGQGVSYEQYF
J: TRBJ2-7
V: TRBV5-1
size: .
D: TRBD1

DNA: TGCAGCACTGGACAGGGCCTCAATCAGCCCCAGCATTTT
CDR3: CSTGQGLNQPQHF
J: TRBJ1-5
V: TRBV29-1
size: .
D: TRBD1

DNA: TGCAGCGTTTCACAGGGGGCGAAGTACGAGCAGTACTTC
CDR3: CSVSQGAKYEQYF
J: TRBJ2-7
V: TRBV29-1
size: .
D: TRBD1

DNA: TGTGCCAGCAGCCCCGGACAGGGCTGGACCGGGGAGCTGTTTTTT
CDR3: CASSPGQGWTGELFF
J: TRBJ2-2
V: TRBV7-7
size: .
D: TRBD1

DNA: TGTGCCAGCAGTTACGCCGCAGGTATGAACACTGAAGCTTTCTTT
CDR3: CASSYAAGMNTEAFF
J: TRBJ1-1
V: TRBV6-5
size: .
D: .

DNA: TGTGCCATCAGTGAGCCCCCGGGACTAGCGGGAGGGTCAGATACGCAGTATTTT
CDR3: CAISEPPGLAGGSDTQYF
J: TRBJ2-3
V: TRBV10-3
size: .
D: TRBD2

DNA: TGTGCCAGCTCATCTAGCGGGGGATTGAATGAGCAGTTCTTC
CDR3: CASSSSGGLNEQFF
J: TRBJ2-1
V: TRBV18
size: .
D: TRBD2

DNA: TGCGCCAGCAGCCCGGGACTAGCGGGAGATACGCAGTATTTT
CDR3: CASSPGLAGDTQYF
J: TRBJ2-3
V: TRBV5-1
size: .
D: TRBD2

DNA: TGTGCCAGCAACACACAGGGGCACACTGAAGCTTTCTTT
CDR3: CASNTQGHTEAFF
J: TRBJ1-1
V: TRBV12-3/TRBV12-4
size: .
D: TRBD1

DNA: TGTGCCACCCGGACCGAGGATAGCAATCAGCCCCAGCATTTT
CDR3: CATRTEDSNQPQHF
J: TRBJ1-5
V: TRBV19
size: .
D: .

DNA: TGTGCCAGTAGTATAGATCCTTTTGGATCCTACGAGCAGTACTTC
CDR3: CASSIDPFGSYEQYF
J: TRBJ2-7
V: TRBV19
size: .
D: .

DNA: TGTGCCAGCAGCGCGGGACTAGGGGCCGGGGAGCTGTTTTTT
CDR3: CASSAGLGAGELFF
J: TRBJ2-2
V: TRBV7-2
size: .
D: TRBD2

DNA: TGTGCCAGTAGTATACAAGGGATTGAAAGAAACACCATATATTTT
CDR3: CASSIQGIERNTIYF
J: TRBJ1-3
V: TRBV19
size: few
D: .

DNA: TGTGCCAGCAGTTTGTGGTCGTACGAGCAGTACTTC
CDR3: CASSLWSYEQYF
J: TRBJ2-7
V: TRBV12-3/TRBV12-4
size: .
D: .

DNA: TGTGCCAGCAGCTTACCCGTAGGGCGGAACACTGAAGCTTTCTTT
CDR3: CASSLPVGRNTEAFF
J: TRBJ1-1
V: TRBV7-8
size: .
D: .

DNA: TGTGCCAGTAGTATCCCGACAGGGGGCAATGCCGGGGAGCTGTTTTTT
CDR3: CASSIPTGGNAGELFF
J: TRBJ2-2
V: TRBV19
size: .
D: TRBD1

DNA: TGTGCCAGCAGTGATGGGGGTTTTGTAAGTGAGACCCAGTACTTC
CDR3: CASSDGGFVSETQYF
J: TRBJ2-5
V: TRBV2
size: once
D: .

DNA: TGTGCCAGCAGGAGGGTCAGGGAGACACCCCTCCACTTT
CDR3: CASRRVRETPLHF
J: TRBJ1-6
V: TRBV6-5
size: .
D: .

DNA: TGTGCCAGCAGCAACCCGGGACAGGGTATGTTCAATGAGCAGTTCTTC
CDR3: CASSNPGQGMFNEQFF
J: TRBJ2-1
V: TRBV5-8
size: .
D: TRBD1

DNA: TGTGCCACCAGCAGAGTTCCCGTGTTCTCCTACGAGCAGTACTTC
CDR3: CATSRVPVFSYEQYF
J: TRBJ2-7
V: TRBV15
size: .
D: .

DNA: TGTGCCAGCAGCTTGGGACAGGGACTCTACGAGCAGTACTTC
CDR3: CASSLGQGLYEQYF
J: TRBJ2-7
V: TRBV7-2
size: .
D: TRBD1

DNA: TGTGCCAGCAGTGCGGACAGAACCTTACCTTCCTATGGCTACACCTTC
CDR3: CASSADRTLPSYGYTF
J: TRBJ1-2
V: TRBV7-9
size: few
D: .

DNA: TGTGCCAGCAGGGGGCCGTGGGGAGAGACCCAGTACTTC
CDR3: CASRGPWGETQYF
J: TRBJ2-5
V: TRBV7-9
size: .
D: .

DNA: TGTGCCAGCACCACCGTAGGCGAGACCCAGTACTTC
CDR3: CASTTVGETQYF
J: TRBJ2-5
V: TRBV12-3/TRBV12-4
size: .
D: .

DNA: TGCGCCAGCAGCTCAGGGACGGTGAATTCACCCCTCCACTTT
CDR3: CASSSGTVNSPLHF
J: TRBJ1-6
V: TRBV5-1
size: .
D: .

DNA: TGTGCCGGGGGGAGAAATCAGCCCCAGCATTTT
CDR3: CAGGRNQPQHF
J: TRBJ1-5
V: TRBV6-5
size: .
D: .

DNA: TGTGCCAGCAGTTTGACCGGGCCTCAGTACTTC
CDR3: CASSLTGPQYF
J: TRBJ2-7
V: TRBV12-3/TRBV12-4
size: .
D: .

DNA: TGTGCCAGTAGTATAGATTGGGCAGTCTCTGGCTACACCTTC
CDR3: CASSIDWAVSGYTF
J: TRBJ1-2
V: TRBV19
size: .
D: .

DNA: TGTGCCAGCAGTGGACCGGGACAGAGAAACCAAGAGACCCAGTACTTC
CDR3: CASSGPGQRNQETQYF
J: TRBJ2-5
V: TRBV2
size: .
D: TRBD1

DNA: TGTGCCAGCAGCCTCCCCCCAGGGAGGAGCTCCTACGAGCAGTACTTC
CDR3: CASSLPPGRSSYEQYF
J: TRBJ2-7
V: TRBV7-8
size: .
D: .